This TCR beta chain is drawn from a study of T cells in Graves' hyperthyroidism and ophthalmopathy. Study overall: Peripheral blood was acquired at first diagnosis, ahead of any therapy whatsoever.

Regarding this clonotype: Its target is not known.

Under 3 months was the duration of disease in ophthalmopathy patients, who also had a Clinical Activity Score of at least 3 and a NOSPECS grade of at least 4. Out of roughly 10 ml of fresh peripheral blood came the PBMCs. Whole-study results and caveats: Model-based prediction identified ophthalmopathy a median 6.5 months prior to its onset.

The CDR3 regions of TCR beta were amplified from RNA transcripts. HTBI primers were employed in a first-round RT-PCR of the TCR CDR3. TCRdb reprocessed the multiplex PCR reads with MiXCR, giving one entry per CDR3 protein. The profile shows 400,000 or so distinct CDR3 sequences, nearly 15% of them singletons. The receptor was isolated from an older woman with Graves' ophthalmopathy. Sequencing was performed on blood.

The chain's CDR3 is CASSSQGANVLTF. The CDR3 DNA sequence: TGTGCCAGCAGCTCTCAGGGGGCCAACGTCCTGACTTTC. The gene calls are TRBV7-3 and TRBJ2-6; D remains ambiguous. Deletions cut 4 bases from V and 4 bases from J, with 5 bases between. Germline lookup yields CDR1 SGHTA and CDR2 FQGTGA. The CDR3 totals 13 residues.